This TCR beta chain was sequenced during a study of beta chain features in type 1 diabetes. TCRB transcripts that were expressed got sequenced, as all of the isolated RNA had been reverse transcribed. Sequencing used immunoSEQ multiplex PCR; TCRdb keeps in-frame clones, though not all of them. The table lists some 900,000 clones, 15% to 20% of them singletons, with roughly 0.025% in the top ten. Study observations and caveats: Small HLA sub-analyses could not settle whether HLA shapes TCRB rearrangement.

This clone was picked up a small number of times. Its target is unknown. Sequencing was carried out using naive CD4+ T cells from blood. This clonotype was sampled from a young woman in good health.

The CDR3 DNA is TGTGCCAGCACCCCGACAGGGGACCCAGATACGCAGTATTTT. This codes for CASTPTGDPDTQYF. This chain uses TRBV28 with TRBJ2-3; 8 positions agree with TRBD1. Trimming at V came to 7 bases and at J to 4 bases, leaving 7 bases not matched to a gene. Germline values: CDR1 MDHEN, CDR2 SYDVKM. The CDR3 covers 14 residues.